These 32 T cell receptor beta chains share one sample of origin, sequenced in a study of shared clonotypes between healthy human individuals (dated by TCRdb to 2018 to 2021). Receptor amplification or capture employed the immunoSEQ multiplex PCR assay. Sourced from immuneACCESS, this table was stored by TCRdb with only in-frame sequences that have V and J called. A share of the clones is absent; for the studies checked, an unresolved V gene accounts for under half, and the remainder has no known explanation. The sample yields 230,000 or so clones; under 80% were counted once. Around 10% of the sample is taken by the ten largest. Sequences were obtained from memory CD4+ T cells sorted from blood. Read against the paper, the sample's cell subset or site label means: CD45RA-negative fraction. All receptors come from a man aged 25-40 years in good health.

The gene calls are TRBV6-6 and TRBJ2-7; D is perhaps TRBD1 (6 bases). The germline V gene encodes CDR1 MNHNY and CDR2 SVGAGI (reference sequence). V shed 0 bases and J shed 5 bases, with 14 bases lying between them. The CDR3 is made up of 15 amino acids. CDR3 coding DNA: TGTGCCAGCAGTTACTCGATGGACAGAAAAAACGAGCAGTACTTC. Its translation is CASSYSMDRKNEQYF.

The chain has TRBV7-2 and TRBJ2-1; 9 nucleotides line up with TRBD2. CDR3 length: 16 amino acids. The V gene's germline CDR1 is SGHTA and CDR2 FQGNSA. V shed 6 bases and J 3 bases; nucleotides not matched to a gene: 9. The CDR3 loop reads CASSRSSGTFYNEQFF. CDR3 nucleotides: TGTGCCAGCAGTCGCTCTAGCGGGACCTTCTACAATGAGCAGTTCTTC.

This clone has only one observation. The J gene is TRBJ1-5, the V gene TRBV19; D is possibly TRBD1 (6 bases). V was trimmed by 5 bases and J by 3 bases, leaving 17 bases between them. Germline CDR1 reads LNHDA; CDR2 reads SQIVND (reference sequence). The CDR3 totals 16 residues. CDR3 loop: CASSGVRQGNNQPQHF. The DNA for the CDR3 is TGTGCCAGTAGTGGGGTTCGGCAGGGGAACAATCAGCCCCAGCATTTT.

This clone was counted many times. CDR3 coding DNA: TGTGCCAGCAGTGAAAGGAGGTCGAGGGGCTACACCTTC. It specifies CASSERRSRGYTF. V gene TRBV6-1 combines with J gene TRBJ1-2; D remains ambiguous. CDR3 size: 13 residues. Germline loops: CDR1 MNHNS, CDR2 SASEGT. The ends were cut back, 2 bases at V and 8 bases at J, with 12 bases in the middle.

This chain uses TRBV4-3 with TRBJ2-2; 15 bases are shared with TRBD2. Germline lookup yields CDR1 LGHNA and CDR2 YSLEER. The CDR3 runs 18 residues. V was clipped by 3 bases and J by 3 bases; unmatched bases: 5. The CDR3 DNA sequence: TGCGCCAGCAGCCAGACGGGACTAGCGGGAGGCTACACCGGGGAGCTGTTTTTT. Its translation is CASSQTGLAGGYTGELFF.

This clone appeared a few times. This chain connects TRBV28 to TRBJ1-5; TRBD1 aligns across 10 bases. The CDR3 runs to 14 residues. V was clipped by 5 bases and J by 8 bases; unmatched bases: 6. Per germline, CDR1 MDHEN and CDR2 SYDVKM. The CDR3 here is CASSPGTGEKPQHF. DNA of the CDR3: TGTGCCAGCAGTCCGGGGACAGGGGAAAAGCCCCAGCATTTT.

The J gene is TRBJ2-7, the V gene TRBV5-1, with D possibly matching TRBD1 (5 bases). Between the trimmed V and J ends, which lost 6 bases and 2 bases, there was a span of 18 bases. Per germline, CDR1 SGHRS and CDR2 YFSETQ. This CDR3 spans 15 amino acids. The CDR3 region is CASTQGAASPYEQYF. Written as DNA, the CDR3 is TGCGCCAGCACGCAAGGGGCTGCTTCTCCCTACGAGCAGTACTTC.

The chain has TRBV2 and TRBJ1-2; D is uncertain. V lost 6 bases to trimming and J lost 1 base, with 15 bases between them. From germline, CDR1 is SNHLY and CDR2 FYNNEI. The CDR3 sequence is 15 residues long. CDR3 loop: CASSRTGNLNYGYTF. CDR3 nucleotide sequence: TGTGCCAGCAGCCGCACGGGAAACCTTAACTATGGCTACACCTTC.

The CDR3, as DNA: TGTGCCAGTAGTCCAGGGGTCATCCTTACCGGGGAGCTGTTTTTT. Its protein product is CASSPGVILTGELFF. J is TRBJ2-2 and V is TRBV19; maybe TRBD1 (6 bases). CDR3 size: 15 residues. Germline lookup yields CDR1 LNHDA and CDR2 SQIVND (reference sequence). The V end lost 5 bases, the J end lost 5 bases, and 15 bases lay between the germline ends.

Concerning this clone: Distinct nucleotide sequences in the sample also encode this CDR3. J is TRBJ2-7 and V is TRBV9, with 9 bases fitting TRBD1. V lost 0 bases to trimming and J lost 2 bases; unmatched junction nucleotides: 0. Germline V gene data show CDR1 as SGDLS and CDR2 as YYNGEE. The CDR3 contains 14 residues. CDR3 nucleotide sequence: TGTGCCAGCAGCGTAGGACAGGGGGCCTACGAGCAGTACTTC. Its protein product is CASSVGQGAYEQYF.

The chain couples TRBV7-2 to TRBJ2-7; 9 bases fit TRBD2. Germline CDR1 reads SGHTA; CDR2 reads FQGNSA. Trimming cost V 5 bases and J 7 bases; bases outside gene matches: 12. This CDR3 contains 15 residues. The CDR3 loop reads CASSTAGLAPAEQYF. Here the CDR3 DNA reads TGTGCCAGCAGCACAGCGGGACTAGCTCCCGCGGAGCAGTACTTC.

This clone was counted a few times. This specimen includes other DNA sequences encoding the same CDR3. The genes are TRBV19 and TRBJ2-2; D may be TRBD2 (6 bases). This CDR3 contains 15 residues. Germline CDR1 LNHDA, CDR2 SQIVND (reference sequence). Trimming left V 3 bases short and J 0 bases short, with 8 bases between. The CDR3 DNA reads TGTGCCAGTAGTATCGGGGGTACGAACACCGGGGAGCTGTTTTTT. This encodes CASSIGGTNTGELFF.

The gene calls are TRBV15 and TRBJ1-4; no reliable D call. The CDR3 spans 13 residues. V was pared by 0 bases and J by 5 bases, with 4 bases between. In germline, CDR1 is LNHNV, CDR2 YYDKDF (reference sequence). CDR3 sequence reads: CATSRDGNEKLFF. CDR3 bases: TGTGCCACCAGCAGAGACGGAAATGAAAAACTGTTTTTT. The complete variable domain, with remaining parts taken from reference TRBV15 and TRBJ1-4, reads DAMVIQNPRYQVTQFGKPVTLSCSQTLNHNVMYWYQQKSSQAPKLLFHYYDKDFNNEADTPDNFQSRRPNTSFCFLDIRSPGLGDTAMYLCATSRDGNEKLFFGSGTQLSVL.

The gene calls are TRBV11-2 and TRBJ2-7, with D unresolved. Germline CDR1 SGHAT, CDR2 FQNNGV. The V end lost 5 bases, the J end lost 0 bases, and 11 bases lay between the germline ends. The CDR3 runs to 14 residues. CDR3 in amino acids: CASSPHGVSYEQYF. CDR3 nucleotides: TGTGCCAGCAGCCCCCACGGAGTCTCCTACGAGCAGTACTTC.

This chain connects TRBV14 to TRBJ2-3; no firm D call. Trimming cost V 6 bases and J 4 bases, with 14 bases left between them. This CDR3 region has 14 residues. Germline V gene lookup returns CDR1 SGHDN and CDR2 FVKESK. The CDR3 bases are TGTGCCAGCAGGAGACGGCTATCTGCAGATACGCAGTATTTT. Encoded protein: CASRRRLSADTQYF. The full variable domain, completed using reference TRBV14 and TRBJ2-3, is EAGVTQFPSHSVIEKGQTVTLRCDPISGHDNLYWYRRVMGKEIKFLLHFVKESKQDESGMPNNRFLAERTGGTYSTLKVQPAELEDSGVYFCASRRRLSADTQYFGPGTRLTVL.

Only a few counts were recorded for this clone. The chain's CDR3 is CASSLDSLAGASGTDTQYF. DNA of the CDR3: TGCGCCAGCAGCTTGGATTCACTAGCGGGAGCCTCTGGCACAGATACGCAGTATTTT. The chain is built from TRBV5-1 and TRBJ2-3; 11 nucleotides align to TRBD2. The germline CDR1 and CDR2 sequences are SGHRS and YFSETQ. The CDR3 loop spans 19 amino acids. V lost 0 bases, J lost 1 base, and 10 bases stayed unmatched. Looking up the rest from reference TRBV5-1 and TRBJ2-3 gives the full variable domain: KAGVTQTPRYLIKTRGQQVTLSCSPISGHRSVSWYQQTPGQGLQFLFEYFSETQRNKGNFPGRFSGRQFSNSRSEMNVSTLELGDSALYLCASSLDSLAGASGTDTQYFGPGTRLTVL.

Only one count was recorded for this clone. The V call is TRBV28, the J call TRBJ2-6; 7 bases are a match to TRBD1. V dropped 3 bases and J dropped 0; count of bases not matched to a gene: 8. Germline V gives CDR1 MDHEN, CDR2 SYDVKM. This CDR3 is 18 amino acids long. The CDR3, as DNA: TGTGCCAGCAGTTTGTTTGGATCAGGGGGCTCTGGGGCCAACGTCCTGACTTTC. Its protein product is CASSLFGSGGSGANVLTF.

The chain uses TRBV5-1 and TRBJ2-1; D is possibly TRBD1 (6 bases). Germline V gene sequence: CDR1 SGHRS, CDR2 YFSETQ. The CDR3 is made up of 12 amino acids. V lost 10 bases to trimming and J lost 5 bases, with 13 bases between them. CDR3 in DNA: TGCGCCGGAGACAGGCCGGACAATGAGCAGTTCTTC. Encoded protein: CAGDRPDNEQFF.

The chain links TRBV5-1 to TRBJ2-7; D possibly corresponds to TRBD1 (5 bases). Trimming stripped 7 bases from V and 3 bases from J, with 20 bases between. Germline CDR1 and CDR2: SGHRS and YFSETQ. This CDR3 has 15 amino acids. As DNA, the CDR3 is TGCGCCAGCCGAGGCAGGGAAATAGGTCGCTACGAGCAGTACTTC. This sequence encodes CASRGREIGRYEQYF.

CDR3 region: CASSKSGRANTGELFF. Here the CDR3 DNA reads TGTGCCAGTAGTAAGTCCGGGAGGGCGAACACCGGGGAGCTGTTTTTT. This chain uses TRBV19 with TRBJ2-2, with TRBD2 matching over 8 bases. CDR1 is LNHDA, CDR2 SQIVND, per germline (reference sequence). Trimming cost V 4 bases and J 0 bases; bases outside gene matches: 4. The CDR3 sequence is 16 residues long.

The rearrangement uses TRBV2 and TRBJ1-4, with no clear D. Germline CDR1 is SNHLY and CDR2 is FYNNEI. This CDR3 region has 14 residues. V shed 6 bases and J shed 0 bases, with 8 bases lying between them. CDR3 protein: CASRAVATNEKLFF. CDR3 coding DNA: TGTGCCAGCAGGGCAGTTGCAACTAATGAAAAACTGTTTTTT.

The chain links TRBV9 to TRBJ1-1, with a tentative D call TRBD1 (6 bases). Germline-derived CDR1 and CDR2 are SGDLS and YYNGEE. This CDR3 region has 17 residues. Trimming took 0 bases from V and 1 from J, leaving 16 bases between them. The CDR3 sequence is CASSVAGTPGWNTEAFF. DNA for the CDR3: TGTGCCAGCAGCGTAGCCGGGACACCGGGATGGAACACTGAAGCTTTCTTT.

This clone was counted between two and nine times. The chain is built from TRBV5-8 and TRBJ2-1, with 7 positions matching TRBD2. This CDR3 region has 15 residues. Looked up from germline, CDR1 is SGHTS and CDR2 is YDEGEE. Trimming cost V 4 bases and J 5 bases; bases outside gene matches: 9. The CDR3 DNA sequence: TGTGCCAGCAGCAGAGGACTAGGAAATAACAATGAGCAGTTCTTC. Its translation: CASSRGLGNNNEQFF.

This sequence joins TRBV28 and TRBJ2-7, with 7 bases matching TRBD2. CDR1 is MDHEN, CDR2 SYDVKM, per germline. V shed 2 bases, J shed 0 bases, and the junction held 1 base outside the gene matches. The CDR3 extends over 14 amino acids. Here the CDR3 reads CASSLRDYSYEQYF. The CDR3 bases are TGTGCCAGCAGTTTACGGGACTACTCCTACGAGCAGTACTTC.

Comments on this clone: The sample holds other DNA sequences that translate to the same CDR3. The J gene is TRBJ2-5, the V gene TRBV6-6; no clear D gene. This CDR3 is 11 amino acids long. V lost 6 bases to trimming and J lost 1 base, with 3 bases between them. Germline CDR1 is MNHNY and CDR2 is SVGAGI (reference sequence). The CDR3 DNA reads TGTGCCAGCAGCCCCCAAGAGACCCAGTACTTC. Translating it yields CASSPQETQYF.

This clone was detected ten times or more. V gene TRBV2 combines with J gene TRBJ2-5; tentatively, D is TRBD1 (5 bases). The CDR3 spans 12 residues. V lost 6 bases, J lost 2 bases, and 7 bases lay in between. Per the germline V gene, CDR1 is SNHLY and CDR2 is FYNNEI. CDR3 protein: CASRRQQETQYF. The DNA of the CDR3 is TGTGCCAGCAGAAGACAGCAAGAGACCCAGTACTTC.

The genes are TRBV15 and TRBJ2-1; 7 bases map to TRBD2. The CDR3 contains 14 residues. The trim removed 4 bases at V and 7 bases at J, leaving 7 bases unmatched. Germline CDR1 is LNHNV and CDR2 is YYDKDF (reference sequence). The CDR3, as DNA: TGTGCCACCAGCAACGGGGGGTTTGAGAATGAGCAGTTCTTC. Its translation: CATSNGGFENEQFF. The variable domain in full, with the rest retrieved from reference TRBV15 and TRBJ2-1, is DAMVIQNPRYQVTQFGKPVTLSCSQTLNHNVMYWYQQKSSQAPKLLFHYYDKDFNNEADTPDNFQSRRPNTSFCFLDIRSPGLGDTAMYLCATSNGGFENEQFFGPGTRLTVL.

The V call is TRBV18, the J call TRBJ2-2; 8 bases align to TRBD2. Germline loops: CDR1 KGHSH, CDR2 LQKENI. V shed 2 bases, J shed 10 bases, and the junction held 9 bases outside the gene matches. The CDR3 loop spans 15 amino acids. Here the CDR3 DNA reads TGTGCCAGCTCACCAGGCGCCGGGACTAGGGCGGAGCTGTTTTTT. It yields the protein CASSPGAGTRAELFF.

This clone was detected once. Compared with germline, one end of the junction differs, possibly owing to a read error. The rearrangement joins TRBV5-3 to TRBJ2-5, with D maybe TRBD1 (6 bases). TRBV5-3 is an ORF, and what it does is uncertain. The length of the CDR3 is 14 residues. CDR3 coding DNA: TGTGCCAGCAGCTTGGGGGCTCCCCAAGAGACCCAGTACTTC. Amino acid sequence: CASSLGAPQETQYF.

As regards this clone: A clone one base away is much larger, so this may be a read error. The CDR3 spells CASSISVVGNYEQYF. The CDR3 DNA follows: TGTGCCAGTAGTATATCGGTAGTGGGGAACTACGAGCAGTACTTC. V usage is TRBV19 and J usage is TRBJ2-7; the D is unclear. The V end lost 2 bases, the J end lost 3 bases, and 14 bases lay between the germline ends. Germline lookup yields CDR1 LNHDA and CDR2 SQIVND (reference sequence). CDR3 length equals 15 residues.

This sequence joins TRBV4-2 and TRBJ1-2, with 8 positions matching TRBD1. Trimming took 1 base from V and 4 from J; bases not matched to a gene: 8. The germline CDR1 and CDR2 sequences are LGHNA and YNFKEQ. The CDR3 contains 16 residues. The CDR3 protein is CASSQGGQGISYGYTF. As DNA, the CDR3 is TGTGCCAGCAGCCAAGGAGGACAGGGTATTTCCTATGGCTACACCTTC.

This clone was seen a few times. The chain recombines TRBV21-1 with TRBJ2-5; TRBD1 reflects the table's D call only, with no check against the DNA. TRBV21-1 has pseudogene status. The CDR3 length is 15 residues. The CDR3 spells CASSNRDRDQETQYF. DNA for the CDR3: TGTGCCAGCAGCAACCGGGACAGGGACCAAGAGACCCAGTACTTC.